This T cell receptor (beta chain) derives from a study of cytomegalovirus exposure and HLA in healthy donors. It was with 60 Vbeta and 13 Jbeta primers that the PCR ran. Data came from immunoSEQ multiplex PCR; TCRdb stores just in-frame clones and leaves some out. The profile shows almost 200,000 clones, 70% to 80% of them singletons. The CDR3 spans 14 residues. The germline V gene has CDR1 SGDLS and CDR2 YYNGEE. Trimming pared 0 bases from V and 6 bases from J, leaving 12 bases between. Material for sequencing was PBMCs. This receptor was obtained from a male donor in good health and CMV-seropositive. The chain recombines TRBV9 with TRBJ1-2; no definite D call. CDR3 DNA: TGTGCCAGCAGCGTAGTAGTGCAATCCCATGGCTACACCTTC. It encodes CASSVVVQSHGYTF.